Listed below are T cell receptor beta chains from one sample, sequenced in a study of T cells after yellow fever vaccination. A single record per CDR3 protein comes from TCRdb applying MiXCR to the 5' RACE reads. The sample carries hundreds of thousands of distinct CDR3 sequences, over 15% recorded once. Sequenced here: PBMCs, sampled 15 days after the yellow fever booster vaccination. These receptors came from a man aged 25-45 years who received the YFV17D yellow fever vaccine. CDR3s include the opening cysteine and the closing phenylalanine or tryptophan. Each record gives: J gene, V gene, clone size, D gene, CDR3 length, CDR3 DNA, CDR3 protein. D genes are given only for firm matches. The listing skips clone size in some rows; elsewhere it reads once, few, many or a size class.

TRBJ2-1,TRBV28,once,TRBD1,15,TGTGCCAGCCGTGGACAGGCCGTCACCTACAATGAGCAGTTCTTC,CASRGQAVTYNEQFF
TRBJ2-1,TRBV7-2,NA,NA,11,TGTGCCAGCAGCTCGGAGTACCCGCAGTTCTTC,CASSSEYPQFF
TRBJ1-2,TRBV20-1,NA,TRBD1,13,TGCAGTGCCCCGGGACAGGGGGACTATGGCTACACCTTC,CSAPGQGDYGYTF
TRBJ2-5,TRBV10-3,NA,NA,13,TGTGCCACAGGACTGCAAGCTCAAGAGACCCAGTACTTC,CATGLQAQETQYF
TRBJ2-3,TRBV28,few,NA,15,TGTGCCAGCAGTTCGGACCGTCACGACACAAATACGCAGTATTTT,CASSSDRHDTNTQYF
TRBJ1-2,TRBV7-2,NA,NA,15,TGTGCCAGCAGCCCAGGGTTATCAGGGAACTATGGCTACACCTTC,CASSPGLSGNYGYTF
TRBJ2-2,TRBV10-3,few,NA,14,TGTGCCATCAAGCCGGGACTCCTCCCCGGGGAGCTGTTTTTT,CAIKPGLLPGELFF
TRBJ2-1,TRBV12-5,NA,NA,12,TGTGCTAGTGGAAGATTATGGGCTGAGCAGTTCTTC,CASGRLWAEQFF
TRBJ2-1,TRBV20-1,few,TRBD2,14,TGCAGTGCTACCTCGAGCGGGAATTACAATGAGCAGTTCTTC,CSATSSGNYNEQFF
TRBJ2-7,TRBV12-3/TRBV12-4,NA,NA,13,TGTGCCAGCATCGAGTCAGGCAACTACGAGCAGTACTTC,CASIESGNYEQYF
TRBJ2-1,TRBV5-1,few,TRBD2,17,TGCGCCAGCAGCTTGGGAGGGTACGCGGGAGCCTACAATGAGCAGTTCTTC,CASSLGGYAGAYNEQFF
TRBJ2-7,TRBV7-2,NA,TRBD1,12,TGTGCCAGCAGCTTAGAAGCAGGGGGCCGGAACTTC,CASSLEAGGRNF
TRBJ1-4,TRBV9,few,TRBD1,16,TGTGCCAGCAGCGTCTCCAGGGGGAGGACTAATGAAAAACTGTTTTTT,CASSVSRGRTNEKLFF
TRBJ2-1,TRBV20-1,NA,TRBD2,16,TGCAGTGCTAACCCGGGACTAGCGGACCTCTACAATGAGCAGTTCTTC,CSANPGLADLYNEQFF
TRBJ2-7,TRBV9,few,TRBD2,16,TGTGCCAGCAGCCCCCCACTAGCGGGAGGCCGCGGCGAGCAGTACTTC,CASSPPLAGGRGEQYF
TRBJ2-2,TRBV4-3,NA,NA,19,TGCGCCAGCAGCCAAGTGGGCAGGGAGGAGTCAGGAGGGACCGGGGAGCTGTTTTTT,CASSQVGREESGGTGELFF
TRBJ2-3,TRBV29-1,NA,NA,14,TGCAGCGTCGGGACTCGTCCTAGCACAGATACGCAGTATTTT,CSVGTRPSTDTQYF
TRBJ2-7,TRBV18,NA,NA,14,TGTGCCAGCTCCCCTCCCAAAAACACCTACGAGCAGTACTTC,CASSPPKNTYEQYF
TRBJ2-3,TRBV11-3,few,NA,17,TGTGCCAGCAGCTTAGAGGCCGAAGCCTCGGGCACAGATACGCAGTATTTT,CASSLEAEASGTDTQYF
TRBJ2-3,TRBV20-1,NA,TRBD1,14,TGCAGTGCTAGTGGTGACAGGGGGCCGGGCACGCAGTATTTT,CSASGDRGPGTQYF
TRBJ2-3,TRBV20-1,few,NA,13,TGCAGTGCTAGAAAACCCTTCACAGATACGCAGTATTTT,CSARKPFTDTQYF
TRBJ1-5,TRBV20-1,few,NA,13,TGCAGTGCTAGGACAGTCAGCAATCAGCCCCAGCATTTT,CSARTVSNQPQHF
TRBJ2-7,TRBV20-1,NA,NA,15,TGCAGTGCTAGATCCCGGGACCAGACGGCCTACGAGCAGTACTTC,CSARSRDQTAYEQYF
TRBJ2-7,TRBV12-3/TRBV12-4,NA,TRBD1,15,TGTGCCAGCAGCCGCGGCTTGGACAGGGCAGTTGAGCAGTACTTC,CASSRGLDRAVEQYF
TRBJ2-7,TRBV20-1,NA,TRBD1,15,TGCAGTGCTAGACCAGAGAGGGGGCTCGGCTACGAGCAGTACTTC,CSARPERGLGYEQYF
TRBJ1-1,TRBV18,NA,TRBD1,15,TGTGCCAGCTCACCGCTCGGGACAGATAACACTGAAGCTTTCTTT,CASSPLGTDNTEAFF
TRBJ2-1,TRBV7-3,NA,NA,16,TGTGCCAGCAGCTTAATGTCAGGGGCTTCCTACAATGAGCAGTTCTTC,CASSLMSGASYNEQFF
TRBJ1-1,TRBV20-1,NA,TRBD1,13,TGCAGTGCCAAACGACAGGGGAACACTGAAGCTTTCTTT,CSAKRQGNTEAFF
TRBJ2-7,TRBV18,few,TRBD1,14,TGTGCCAGCTCCCCCGGACAGGGAACAAGCGAGCAGTACTTC,CASSPGQGTSEQYF
TRBJ2-5,TRBV5-1,few,NA,12,TGCGCCAGCAGGCCGGGATCGGAGACCCAGTACTTC,CASRPGSETQYF
TRBJ2-3,TRBV7-7,few,TRBD1,15,TGTGCTAGCAGTCCATACCCGGGACAGGCAGATACGCAGTATTTT,CASSPYPGQADTQYF
TRBJ2-1,TRBV4-3,few,NA,13,TGCGCCAGCAGCCCGGAAGATGGCGGCGCACTGTTCTTC,CASSPEDGGALFF
TRBJ2-4,TRBV29-1,few,NA,12,TGCAGCGTTGGGAAAGGGGAAAACATTCAGTACTTC,CSVGKGENIQYF
TRBJ2-1,TRBV7-2,NA,TRBD2,16,TGTGCCAGCAGCTTAAGGCGGGGGAGCTCCTACAATGAGCAGTTCTTC,CASSLRRGSSYNEQFF
TRBJ2-1,TRBV6-2/TRBV6-3,NA,NA,14,TGTGCCAGCAGCCCACAGGGGGGGATAAATGAGCAGTTCTTC,CASSPQGGINEQFF
TRBJ2-5,TRBV11-2,NA,NA,13,TGTGCCAGCAGCTCTGACATAGGGAGGACCCAGTACTTC,CASSSDIGRTQYF
TRBJ2-1,TRBV7-3,NA,TRBD2,16,TGTGCCAGCAGCTTATCGGGGACTACAGCCTACAATGAGCAGTTCTTC,CASSLSGTTAYNEQFF
TRBJ1-1,TRBV7-2,few,NA,13,TGTGCCAGCAGCGGGGGCGGTACAACTGAAGCTTTCTTT,CASSGGGTTEAFF
TRBJ2-1,TRBV10-3,NA,NA,12,TGTGCCATCCAAGGCGGCTACAATGAGCAGTTCTTC,CAIQGGYNEQFF
TRBJ2-3,TRBV5-4,few,NA,16,TGTGCCAGCAGCCGGGGACTCCTCCTTAACAGAGATACGCAGTATTTT,CASSRGLLLNRDTQYF
TRBJ2-3,TRBV28,few,NA,15,TGTGCCAGCAGCCTTCGCTCGCAGGGGAGGGATACGCAGTATTTT,CASSLRSQGRDTQYF
TRBJ2-2,TRBV18,NA,NA,13,TGTGCCAGCTCACCAGATCGCGACGGGGAGCTGTTTTTT,CASSPDRDGELFF
TRBJ2-7,TRBV20-1,few,TRBD2,15,TGCAGTGCTAGCCCCCCATTAGCGGGCGACTACGAGCAGTACTTC,CSASPPLAGDYEQYF
TRBJ2-5,TRBV5-6,NA,TRBD2,16,TGTGCCAGCAGCTTGGTTAGACTAGCGGCCCAAGAGACCCAGTACTTC,CASSLVRLAAQETQYF